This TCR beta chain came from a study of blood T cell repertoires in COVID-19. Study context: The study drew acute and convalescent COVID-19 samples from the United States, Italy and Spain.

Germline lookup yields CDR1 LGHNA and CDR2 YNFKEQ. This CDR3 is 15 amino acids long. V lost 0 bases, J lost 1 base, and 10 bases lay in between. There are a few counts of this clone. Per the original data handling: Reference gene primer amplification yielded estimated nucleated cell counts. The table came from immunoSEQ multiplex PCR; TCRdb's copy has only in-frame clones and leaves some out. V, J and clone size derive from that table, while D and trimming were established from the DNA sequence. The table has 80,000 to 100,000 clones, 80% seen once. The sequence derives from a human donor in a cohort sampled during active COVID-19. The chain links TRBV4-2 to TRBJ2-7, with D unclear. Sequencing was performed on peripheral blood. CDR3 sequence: CASSQDEGRSYEQYF. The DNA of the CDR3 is TGTGCCAGCAGCCAAGATGAAGGCAGGTCCTACGAGCAGTACTTC.